One T cell receptor beta chain is described in this entry. The sample originates from a study of technical replicates of blood from several donors. Germline values: CDR1 SSHAT, CDR2 FNYEAQ (reference sequence). Trimming removed 4 bases from V and 5 bases from J, with 18 bases in between. The CDR3 has 15 residues. Sequencing used immunoSEQ multiplex PCR; TCRdb keeps in-frame clones, though not all of them. The table has fewer than 60,000 clones, about 93% seen once. Sequenced sample: PBMCs. The clonotype comes from a human donor in good health. Some clones in this sample may be carry-over from other donors' samples. The chain has TRBV7-7 and TRBJ2-7; tentatively, D is TRBD1 (5 bases). The CDR3 protein is CASSYNQGQGDEQYF. CDR3 nucleotides: TGTGCCAGCAGCTACAATCAGGGTCAGGGCGACGAGCAGTACTTC.